This TCR beta chain was retrieved from a study of metastatic and nonmetastatic thyroid tumors. Judged by abundance, this clone is medium-sized (0.01 to 0.1%). Germline V gene sequence: CDR1 MNHEY, CDR2 SMNVEV (reference sequence). The CDR3 totals 16 residues. Trimming removed 8 bases from V and 5 bases from J, with 24 bases in between. TCRdb re-analyzed the PCR reads through MiXCR. Among under 35,000 clones listed, about a sixth were seen once. None of the patients had undergone any treatment ahead of thyroid surgery. Sequenced input: blood. The TCR originated in a female donor with papillary thyroid cancer or a benign thyroid nodule (not recorded which). Some clones in this sample may be carry-over from other donors' samples. The chain couples TRBV27 to TRBJ1-2; weak D call: TRBD1 (6 bases). CDR3 nucleotides: TGTGCCAGCCTTACCGACGAAAGGGGGGGGAGGTATGGCTACACCTTC. Encoded protein: CASLTDERGGRYGYTF.